This entry describes one TCR beta chain. The table lists this clonotype with many counts. The antigen it binds to is not known. No much larger clone is present one base from it, and per-base qualities are unavailable. The data originate from a study of T-cell memory formation after mild COVID-19 (TCRdb year 2021). General notes on the study: TCR sequence clusters from the two donors were largely donor specific. In two donors, T-cell clones that expanded and contracted after mild COVID-19 were tracked by sequencing TCRalpha and TCRbeta repertoires over time. Two young, previously healthy adult volunteers made up the cohort, one male and one female.

Ficoll-Paque density gradient centrifugation was the method used to isolate PBMCs. TCRdb records Illumina NovaSeq 6000 as the sequencer. Using 5'RACE with constant-segment primers, TCRalpha and TCRbeta cDNA libraries were constructed, with sample barcodes and unique molecular identifiers added in the process. Trizol reagent was used to extract RNA from every sample. Libraries were amplified in two PCR steps, with a second sample barcode and Illumina TruSeq adapters added in the second step. Sequencing of libraries was performed on an Illumina NovaSeq with 2 x 150 bp paired-end reads. For the original study's pipeline: Demultiplexing of reads and collapsing into UMI-guided consensus sequences were performed with migec v1.2.7. Using mixcr v2.1.11, the UMI consensuses were aligned to TRA and TRB V and J templates and assembled into clonotypes. A clonotype was counted as expanded or contracted only if both edgeR and NoisET called the change significant, with noise models trained on biological replicates. For edgeR calls, the thresholds were a false discovery rate-adjusted p below 0.01 and a log2 fold-change of 1. As an exploratory analysis of dynamics, PCA with hierarchical clustering was applied to max-normalized trajectories of the 1000 most abundant clonotypes. The CD4 or CD8 phenotype of responding clones was assigned using the separately sequenced CD4+ and CD8+ repertoires. In-frame beta chains were kept once TCRdb had trimmed the public reads at Q25 with fastp and called clones with MiXCR. Every CDR3 protein is listed once, alongside the most common genes and DNA of its rows. For this entry, the V and J calls and clone size follow TCRdb and not the study's own pipeline. The sample has a few hundred thousand distinct CDR3 sequences on record, about a sixth of them singletons. The ten top clones hold around 23% of the sample.

Summary of the overall study and its limitations: Balanced CD4/CD8 phenotypes were observed for clones contracting from day 15 to 85, whereas a bias towards CD4+ was observed for a second wave of clones expanding from day 15 to 37. Some responding clones were detected in pre-infection memory, suggesting pre-existing cross-reactive memory T cells joined the SARS-CoV-2 response. Only a couple of mild cases were covered by the study, and larger cohorts that include severe cases with pre-infection samples were considered necessary. Contracting CD4+ clones were located mainly in the CM and EM memory subsets, whereas CD8+ clones were found to be enriched in EMRA. The second-wave clones that peaked on day 37 were not confirmed to be SARS-CoV-2 specific.

The germline V gene (reference sequence) provides CDR1 SEHNR and CDR2 FQNEAQ. The CDR3 goes from the cysteine to the phenylalanine over 11 residues. The kept DNA is CDR3 alone, 33 bases in frame from the first base. Deletion took 5 bases off V and 0 bases off J, with a span of 2 bases between the germline ends. The sequence was collected from a young man who had mild COVID-19 (a few samples of this study predate the infection). The sample titles of this study are shuffled in the database, so cell type and time point are left out; the donor was told from shared clones. The chain is assembled from TRBV7-9 and TRBJ2-7, with the D segment identity uncertain. Material: PBMCs or a T cell subset sorted from them (not recorded which). The sequenced DNA is TGTGCCAGCAGCCCCTCCTACGAGCAGTACTTC. Its translation reads: CASSPSYEQYF.